These T cell receptor beta chains were read from a single sample in a study of graft-versus-host responses after intestinal transplantation. Here immunoSEQ multiplex PCR was the method, and the copy in TCRdb shows in-frame clones only, minus some. The sample yields roughly 85,000 clones, 85% to 95% seen once. Their cognate antigens are unknown. The sequences come from unstimulated CD8+ T cells sorted from spleen or lymph node cells, collected before transplant. Receptors were obtained from a human donor who was the organ donor for an intestinal transplant. CDR3s include the opening cysteine and the closing phenylalanine or tryptophan. The order of the fields is CDR3 protein, CDR3 DNA, clone size, D gene, V gene, J gene. D genes are given only for firm matches. Size tells how often a clone was seen (once, few, many) or the class of an expanded clone, and some rows leave it out.

CDR3 protein: CASSVEPGNTEAFF
CDR3 DNA: TGTGCCAGCAGCGTAGAACCGGGCAACACTGAAGCTTTCTTT
clone size: NA
D gene: NA
V gene: TRBV9
J gene: TRBJ1-1

CDR3 protein: CASSIGLSGSSYEQYF
CDR3 DNA: TGTGCCAGTAGTATAGGCTTGAGCGGGAGCTCCTACGAGCAGTACTTC
clone size: NA
D gene: TRBD2
V gene: TRBV19
J gene: TRBJ2-7

CDR3 protein: CASSSVGYSPGELFF
CDR3 DNA: TGTGCCAGCAGCTCCGTGGGGTACAGTCCCGGGGAGCTGTTTTTT
clone size: NA
D gene: NA
V gene: TRBV5-4
J gene: TRBJ2-2

CDR3 protein: CASNAGLAGNNEQFF
CDR3 DNA: TGTGCCAGCAACGCGGGGCTAGCGGGTAACAATGAGCAGTTCTTC
clone size: NA
D gene: TRBD2
V gene: TRBV7-9
J gene: TRBJ2-1

CDR3 protein: CASSFGAGYEQYF
CDR3 DNA: TGTGCCAGTAGTTTTGGGGCGGGGTACGAGCAGTACTTC
clone size: few
D gene: NA
V gene: TRBV19
J gene: TRBJ2-7

CDR3 protein: CSVRRSAYEQYF
CDR3 DNA: TGCAGCGTTAGGCGGTCCGCTTACGAGCAGTACTTC
clone size: NA
D gene: NA
V gene: TRBV29-1
J gene: TRBJ2-7

CDR3 protein: CASSLAARDYEQYF
CDR3 DNA: TGTGCCAGCAGCTTGGCTGCACGAGACTACGAGCAGTACTTC
clone size: NA
D gene: NA
V gene: TRBV5-6
J gene: TRBJ2-7

CDR3 protein: CASSQETGSSYEQYF
CDR3 DNA: TGCGCCAGCAGCCAAGAGACAGGGAGCTCCTACGAGCAGTACTTC
clone size: NA
D gene: TRBD1
V gene: TRBV4-1
J gene: TRBJ2-7

CDR3 protein: CASSLRLAGGNEQFF
CDR3 DNA: TGTGCCAGCAGCCTCAGACTAGCGGGAGGCAATGAGCAGTTCTTC
clone size: NA
D gene: TRBD2
V gene: TRBV11-3
J gene: TRBJ2-1

CDR3 protein: CASSLSPAGYGYTF
CDR3 DNA: TGTGCCAGCAGCTTGAGCCCAGCTGGCTATGGCTACACCTTC
clone size: NA
D gene: NA
V gene: TRBV5-5
J gene: TRBJ1-2

CDR3 protein: CASRGGNEQYF
CDR3 DNA: TGTGCCAGCCGGGGGGGAAACGAGCAGTACTTC
clone size: NA
D gene: TRBD2
V gene: TRBV19
J gene: TRBJ2-7

CDR3 protein: CAWARGEGNQPQHF
CDR3 DNA: TGTGCCTGGGCCAGGGGGGAGGGAAATCAGCCCCAGCATTTT
clone size: NA
D gene: TRBD1
V gene: TRBV30
J gene: TRBJ1-5

CDR3 protein: CASSLGTGGPKETQYF
CDR3 DNA: TGTGCCAGCAGCTTGGGGACGGGAGGGCCGAAAGAGACCCAGTACTTC
clone size: NA
D gene: TRBD2
V gene: TRBV7-3
J gene: TRBJ2-5

CDR3 protein: CASSHVQGATNEKLFF
CDR3 DNA: TGCGCCAGCAGCCATGTTCAGGGTGCAACTAATGAAAAACTGTTTTTT
clone size: NA
D gene: NA
V gene: TRBV4-1
J gene: TRBJ1-4

CDR3 protein: CASSTSGVSYNEQFF
CDR3 DNA: TGCGCCAGCAGCACCTCGGGAGTAAGTTACAATGAGCAGTTCTTC
clone size: once
D gene: NA
V gene: TRBV4-1
J gene: TRBJ2-1

CDR3 protein: CASRTRASNQPQHF
CDR3 DNA: TGTGCCAGTAGGACCAGGGCTAGCAATCAGCCCCAGCATTTT
clone size: NA
D gene: NA
V gene: TRBV19
J gene: TRBJ1-5

CDR3 protein: CASSGDPYEQYF
CDR3 DNA: TGCGCCAGCAGCGGGGACCCCTACGAGCAGTACTTC
clone size: once
D gene: NA
V gene: TRBV5-1
J gene: TRBJ2-7

CDR3 protein: CASSPSAETDTQYF
CDR3 DNA: TGTGCCAGCAGCCCTTCGGCAGAGACAGATACGCAGTATTTT
clone size: NA
D gene: NA
V gene: TRBV7-9
J gene: TRBJ2-3

CDR3 protein: CASRYNPEAGELFF
CDR3 DNA: TGTGCCAGCAGGTACAATCCCGAGGCGGGGGAGCTGTTTTTT
clone size: NA
D gene: NA
V gene: TRBV2
J gene: TRBJ2-2

CDR3 protein: CASSTLEDTQYF
CDR3 DNA: TGCGCCAGCAGCACACTTGAAGATACGCAGTATTTT
clone size: NA
D gene: NA
V gene: TRBV4-1
J gene: TRBJ2-3

CDR3 protein: CASSIGVWGQEVPNEQFF
CDR3 DNA: TGTGCCAGTAGTATAGGAGTTTGGGGGCAGGAAGTTCCCAATGAGCAGTTCTTC
clone size: NA
D gene: NA
V gene: TRBV19
J gene: TRBJ2-1

CDR3 protein: CASSPVGAYNSPLHF
CDR3 DNA: TGTGCCAGCTCACCCGTCGGGGCGTATAATTCACCCCTCCACTTT
clone size: NA
D gene: NA
V gene: TRBV18
J gene: TRBJ1-6

CDR3 protein: CASTPDFTKNIQYF
CDR3 DNA: TGTGCCAGCACGCCTGACTTTACCAAAAACATTCAGTACTTC
clone size: few
D gene: NA
V gene: TRBV7-9
J gene: TRBJ2-4

CDR3 protein: CASSSGLAGGGNEQFF
CDR3 DNA: TGCGCCAGCAGCTCAGGACTAGCGGGAGGGGGGAATGAGCAGTTCTTC
clone size: few
D gene: TRBD2
V gene: TRBV5-1
J gene: TRBJ2-1

CDR3 protein: CASSGQGDGVGNEQFF
CDR3 DNA: TGTGCCAGCAGCGGACAAGGGGACGGAGTGGGGAATGAGCAGTTCTTC
clone size: NA
D gene: NA
V gene: TRBV7-3
J gene: TRBJ2-1

CDR3 protein: CASKAHRGSDEQYF
CDR3 DNA: TGTGCCAGCAAGGCACACAGGGGGTCCGACGAGCAGTACTTC
clone size: NA
D gene: TRBD1
V gene: TRBV6-6
J gene: TRBJ2-7

CDR3 protein: CASSVVGAGELFF
CDR3 DNA: TGTGCCAGCAGCGTAGTCGGGGCCGGGGAGCTGTTTTTT
clone size: NA
D gene: NA
V gene: TRBV9
J gene: TRBJ2-2

CDR3 protein: CASSYSRLVTDTQYF
CDR3 DNA: TGTGCCAGCAGTTACTCGCGGCTAGTTACAGATACGCAGTATTTT
clone size: NA
D gene: NA
V gene: TRBV6-5
J gene: TRBJ2-3

CDR3 protein: CASSGQGMNTEAFF
CDR3 DNA: TGTGCCAGCAGCGGACAGGGCATGAACACTGAAGCTTTCTTT
clone size: NA
D gene: TRBD1
V gene: TRBV13
J gene: TRBJ1-1

CDR3 protein: CAISPTQKGPFSNEQFF
CDR3 DNA: TGCGCCATCAGCCCTACCCAGAAGGGGCCCTTTAGTAATGAGCAGTTCTTC
clone size: NA
D gene: NA
V gene: TRBV5-1
J gene: TRBJ2-1

CDR3 protein: CASSYGGGSLYNEQFF
CDR3 DNA: TGTGCCAGCAGTTACGGAGGAGGTTCGCTTTACAATGAGCAGTTCTTC
clone size: NA
D gene: NA
V gene: TRBV6-5
J gene: TRBJ2-1

CDR3 protein: CASSKGLAGDDEQYF
CDR3 DNA: TGTGCCAGTAGCAAAGGACTAGCGGGAGACGACGAGCAGTACTTC
clone size: NA
D gene: TRBD2
V gene: TRBV19
J gene: TRBJ2-7

CDR3 protein: CSAPQETQYF
CDR3 DNA: TGCAGTGCTCCACAAGAGACCCAGTACTTC
clone size: NA
D gene: NA
V gene: TRBV20-1
J gene: TRBJ2-5

CDR3 protein: CASSESGGEQYF
CDR3 DNA: TGCGCCAGCAGTGAGTCGGGAGGCGAGCAGTACTTC
clone size: once
D gene: NA
V gene: TRBV10-1
J gene: TRBJ2-7

CDR3 protein: CASSPNALVRDNEQFF
CDR3 DNA: TGTGCCAGCAGCCCCAACGCGCTAGTCCGGGACAATGAGCAGTTCTTC
clone size: NA
D gene: NA
V gene: TRBV4-2
J gene: TRBJ2-1

CDR3 protein: CASSDPLRYEQYF
CDR3 DNA: TGTGCCAGCAGTGACCCCCTCCGCTACGAGCAGTACTTC
clone size: NA
D gene: NA
V gene: TRBV25-1
J gene: TRBJ2-7

CDR3 protein: CASSSLGQTNYGYTF
CDR3 DNA: TGTGCCAGCAGCTCTCTTGGACAGACAAACTATGGCTACACCTTC
clone size: NA
D gene: NA
V gene: TRBV7-6
J gene: TRBJ1-2

CDR3 protein: CASSLGASGTNEQFF
CDR3 DNA: TGTGCCAGCAGCTTGGGGGCTAGCGGTACCAATGAGCAGTTCTTC
clone size: once
D gene: TRBD2
V gene: TRBV5-4
J gene: TRBJ2-1

CDR3 protein: CASSQEPAEYEQYF
CDR3 DNA: TGCGCCAGCAGCCAAGAGCCAGCCGAGTACGAGCAGTACTTC
clone size: NA
D gene: NA
V gene: TRBV4-1
J gene: TRBJ2-7

CDR3 protein: CASSFGLDREYF
CDR3 DNA: TGTGCCAGCAGCTTCGGTCTGGACCGAGAGTACTTC
clone size: NA
D gene: NA
V gene: TRBV5-5
J gene: TRBJ2-7

CDR3 protein: CASTPMGDLYGYTF
CDR3 DNA: TGTGCCAGTACCCCGATGGGGGACCTCTATGGCTACACCTTC
clone size: NA
D gene: NA
V gene: TRBV19
J gene: TRBJ1-2

CDR3 protein: CASSQGLAGEFRELFF
CDR3 DNA: TGTGCCAGCAGTCAAGGACTAGCGGGAGAGTTCCGGGAGCTGTTTTTT
clone size: NA
D gene: TRBD2
V gene: TRBV6-1
J gene: TRBJ2-2

CDR3 protein: CASSFQTNPTYEQYF
CDR3 DNA: TGTGCCAGCAGCTTCCAGACTAACCCCACCTACGAGCAGTACTTC
clone size: NA
D gene: NA
V gene: TRBV5-6
J gene: TRBJ2-7

CDR3 protein: CASSPLGQLNTEAFF
CDR3 DNA: TGTGCCAGCAGCCCCCTTGGCCAATTGAACACTGAAGCTTTCTTT
clone size: NA
D gene: NA
V gene: TRBV9
J gene: TRBJ1-1

CDR3 protein: CASSLVTDTQYF
CDR3 DNA: TGTGCCAGCAGCTTAGTAACGGATACGCAGTATTTT
clone size: NA
D gene: NA
V gene: TRBV5-6
J gene: TRBJ2-3

CDR3 protein: CASSEWETGNEQYF
CDR3 DNA: TGTGCCAGCAGTGAATGGGAGACAGGCAACGAGCAGTACTTC
clone size: NA
D gene: NA
V gene: TRBV2
J gene: TRBJ2-7

CDR3 protein: CASSYSSPHSSYEQYF
CDR3 DNA: TGTGCCAGCAGTTACTCAAGCCCTCATAGCTCCTACGAGCAGTACTTC
clone size: NA
D gene: NA
V gene: TRBV6-5
J gene: TRBJ2-7

CDR3 protein: CASSQMTSNHYEQYF
CDR3 DNA: TGCGCCAGCAGCCAAATGACCTCCAACCACTACGAGCAGTACTTC
clone size: NA
D gene: NA
V gene: TRBV4-1
J gene: TRBJ2-7

CDR3 protein: CASSLGQGSYSPLHF
CDR3 DNA: TGTGCCAGCAGCTTAGGACAGGGGAGCTATTCACCCCTCCACTTT
clone size: NA
D gene: TRBD1
V gene: TRBV7-9
J gene: TRBJ1-6

CDR3 protein: CASSSTDTQYF
CDR3 DNA: TGTGCCAGCAGCTCAACAGATACGCAGTATTTT
clone size: NA
D gene: NA
V gene: TRBV7-9
J gene: TRBJ2-3

CDR3 protein: CASRQGGVTEAFF
CDR3 DNA: TGTGCCAGCAGACAGGGGGGGGTCACTGAAGCTTTCTTT
clone size: NA
D gene: TRBD1
V gene: TRBV19
J gene: TRBJ1-1

CDR3 protein: CASSLVSVGTENTGELFF
CDR3 DNA: TGTGCCAGCAGCTTAGTATCAGTGGGGACCGAGAACACCGGGGAGCTGTTTTTT
clone size: NA
D gene: NA
V gene: TRBV13
J gene: TRBJ2-2

CDR3 protein: CASRAGESYEQYF
CDR3 DNA: TGTGCCAGCAGGGCGGGTGAGTCCTACGAGCAGTACTTC
clone size: NA
D gene: NA
V gene: TRBV2
J gene: TRBJ2-7

CDR3 protein: CASSEYFIGTSYEQYF
CDR3 DNA: TGTGCCAGCAGTGAATATTTTATTGGGACTTCCTACGAGCAGTACTTC
clone size: NA
D gene: NA
V gene: TRBV2
J gene: TRBJ2-7

CDR3 protein: CASRSGQSTGELFF
CDR3 DNA: TGTGCCAGCAGGTCTGGACAGAGCACCGGGGAGCTGTTTTTT
clone size: NA
D gene: NA
V gene: TRBV5-6
J gene: TRBJ2-2

CDR3 protein: CASSVIDGGNTEAFF
CDR3 DNA: TGTGCCAGCAGCGTTATAGACGGAGGGAACACTGAAGCTTTCTTT
clone size: NA
D gene: NA
V gene: TRBV9
J gene: TRBJ1-1

CDR3 protein: CASSLETSGSSTDTQYF
CDR3 DNA: TGTGCCAGCAGCTTGGAGACTAGCGGGTCTAGCACAGATACGCAGTATTTT
clone size: NA
D gene: TRBD2
V gene: TRBV5-4
J gene: TRBJ2-3

CDR3 protein: CASAGWGAPTSYNEQFF
CDR3 DNA: TGTGCCAGCGCTGGGTGGGGGGCTCCTACCTCCTACAATGAGCAGTTCTTC
clone size: NA
D gene: NA
V gene: TRBV14
J gene: TRBJ2-1

CDR3 protein: CASSQGTSASYEQYF
CDR3 DNA: TGCGCCAGCAGCCAAGGGACTAGCGCTTCCTACGAGCAGTACTTC
clone size: once
D gene: TRBD2
V gene: TRBV4-1
J gene: TRBJ2-7

CDR3 protein: CATSRDPEHRYAYEQYF
CDR3 DNA: TGTGCCACCAGCAGAGATCCGGAACACCGCTATGCCTACGAGCAGTACTTC
clone size: once
D gene: NA
V gene: TRBV15
J gene: TRBJ2-7